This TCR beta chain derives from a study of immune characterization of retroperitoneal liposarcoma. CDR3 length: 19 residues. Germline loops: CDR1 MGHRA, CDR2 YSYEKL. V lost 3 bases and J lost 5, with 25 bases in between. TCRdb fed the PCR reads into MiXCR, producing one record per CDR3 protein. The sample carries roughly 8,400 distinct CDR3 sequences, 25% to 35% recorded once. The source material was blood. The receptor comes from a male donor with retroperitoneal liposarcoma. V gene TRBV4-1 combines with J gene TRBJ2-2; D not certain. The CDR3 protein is CASSHYWGLGLLGTGELFF. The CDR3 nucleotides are TGCGCCAGCAGCCACTATTGGGGTCTAGGGTTATTAGGGACCGGGGAGCTGTTTTTT.